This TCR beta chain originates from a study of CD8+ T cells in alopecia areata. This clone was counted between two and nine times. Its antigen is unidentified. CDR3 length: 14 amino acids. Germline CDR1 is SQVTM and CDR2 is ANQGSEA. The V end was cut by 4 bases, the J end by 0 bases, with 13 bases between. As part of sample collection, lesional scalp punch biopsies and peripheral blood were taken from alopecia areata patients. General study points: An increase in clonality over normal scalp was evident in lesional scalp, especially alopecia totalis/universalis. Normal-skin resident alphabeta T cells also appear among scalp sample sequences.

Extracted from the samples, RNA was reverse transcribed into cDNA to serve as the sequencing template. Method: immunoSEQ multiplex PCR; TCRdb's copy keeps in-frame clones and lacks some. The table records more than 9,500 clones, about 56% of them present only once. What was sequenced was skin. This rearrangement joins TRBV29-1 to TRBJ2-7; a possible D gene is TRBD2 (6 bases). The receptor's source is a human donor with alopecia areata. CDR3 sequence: CSVVRDSSSYEQYF. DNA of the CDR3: TGCAGCGTTGTTCGGGACTCCAGCTCCTACGAGCAGTACTTC.